This T cell receptor beta chain was captured in a study of blood T cell repertoires in COVID-19. The table lists this clone with a count of one. Under the authors' procedure: Reference gene primer amplification in the assay estimated nucleated cell counts. The table came from immunoSEQ multiplex PCR; TCRdb's copy has only in-frame clones and leaves some out. V and J calls and clone size are as listed in that table; D and trimming were resolved from the DNA. The table shows some 250,000 clones, with around 83% occurring only once. Germline V lookup: CDR1 GTSNPN, CDR2 SVGIG (reference sequence). V dropped 3 bases and J dropped 0 bases, with 15 bases sitting between them. The CDR3 loop spans 16 amino acids.

The gene calls are TRBV30 and TRBJ1-3; D remains ambiguous. This clonotype was obtained from a woman aged 18-29 years with acute or convalescent COVID-19. The sequenced material came from peripheral blood. Here the CDR3 reads CAWSQNLVSSGNTIYF. CDR3 sequence (DNA): TGTGCCTGGAGCCAAAACTTGGTCTCCTCTGGAAACACCATATATTTT.